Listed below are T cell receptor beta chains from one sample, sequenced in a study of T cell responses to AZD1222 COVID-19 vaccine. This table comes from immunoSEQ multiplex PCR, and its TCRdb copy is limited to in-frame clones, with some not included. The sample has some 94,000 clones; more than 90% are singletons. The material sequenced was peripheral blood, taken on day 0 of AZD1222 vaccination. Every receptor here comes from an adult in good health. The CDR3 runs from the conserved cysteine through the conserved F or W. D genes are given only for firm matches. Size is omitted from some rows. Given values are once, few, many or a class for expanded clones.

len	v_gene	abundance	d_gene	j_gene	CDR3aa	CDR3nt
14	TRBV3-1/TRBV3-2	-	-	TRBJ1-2	CASSQDRGYRGYTF	TGTGCCAGCAGCCAAGATCGTGGTTATCGGGGCTACACCTTC
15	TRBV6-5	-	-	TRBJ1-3	CASRKSGISGNTIYF	TGTGCCAGTAGGAAATCAGGGATATCTGGAAACACCATATATTTT
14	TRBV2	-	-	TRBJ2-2	CASSGAGGTGELFF	TGTGCCAGCAGTGGGGCAGGGGGGACCGGGGAGCTGTTTTTT
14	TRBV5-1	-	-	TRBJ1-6	CASSLAGPNSPLHF	TGCGCCAGCAGCTTGGCAGGGCCTAATTCACCCCTCCACTTT
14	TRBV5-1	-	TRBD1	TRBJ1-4	CASSSGTGGEKLFF	TGCGCCAGCAGCAGTGGGACAGGCGGTGAAAAACTGTTTTTT
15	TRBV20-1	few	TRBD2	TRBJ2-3	CSASASGGSTDTQYF	TGCAGTGCTAGTGCTAGCGGGGGGAGCACAGATACGCAGTATTTT
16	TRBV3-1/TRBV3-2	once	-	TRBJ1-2	CASSQVSGTANYGYTF	TGTGCCAGCAGCCAAGTATCGGGCACGGCTAACTATGGCTACACCTTC
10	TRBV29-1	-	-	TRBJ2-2	CSVSTGELFF	TGCAGCGTTAGCACCGGGGAGCTGTTTTTT
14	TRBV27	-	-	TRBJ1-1	CASSWAGANTEAFF	TGTGCCAGCAGTTGGGCAGGAGCGAACACTGAAGCTTTCTTT
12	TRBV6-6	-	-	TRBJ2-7	CANGRTANEQYF	TGTGCCAATGGACGGACGGCGAACGAGCAGTACTTC
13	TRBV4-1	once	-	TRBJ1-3	CASSQQGGDTIYF	TGCGCCAGCAGCCAACAGGGTGGGGACACCATATATTTT
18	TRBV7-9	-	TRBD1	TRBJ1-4	CASSFRGTGGVLNEKLFF	TGTGCCAGCAGCTTTCGCGGGACAGGGGGCGTTTTGAATGAAAAACTGTTTTTT
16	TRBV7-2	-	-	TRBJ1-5	CASSPGSAISGQPQHF	TGTGCCAGCAGCCCGGGCTCCGCGATTTCGGGTCAGCCCCAGCATTTT
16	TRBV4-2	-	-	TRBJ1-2	CASSQEGDRPRAGYTF	TGTGCCAGCAGCCAAGAGGGCGACAGGCCCCGTGCTGGCTACACCTTC
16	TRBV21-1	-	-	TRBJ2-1	CASSKWGTISYNEQFF	TGTGCCAGCAGCAAATGGGGGACTATCTCCTACAATGAGCAGTTCTTC
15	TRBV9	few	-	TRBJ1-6	CASSVIPTANSPLHF	TGTGCCAGCAGCGTCATCCCGACAGCCAATTCACCCCTCCACTTT
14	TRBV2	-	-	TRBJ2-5	CASNSRGAQETQYF	TGTGCCAGCAACTCCCGGGGGGCTCAAGAGACCCAGTACTTC
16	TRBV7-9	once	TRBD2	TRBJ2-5	CASSLSREGLQETQYF	TGTGCCAGCAGCTTATCCCGGGAGGGCCTCCAAGAGACCCAGTACTTC
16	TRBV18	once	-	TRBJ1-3	CASSPPLTGSGNTIYF	TGTGCCAGCTCACCACCTCTGACAGGCTCTGGAAACACCATATATTTT
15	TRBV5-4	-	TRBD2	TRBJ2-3	CASSSSAGGVDTQYF	TGTGCCAGCAGCTCGTCGGCGGGAGGGGTAGATACGCAGTATTTT
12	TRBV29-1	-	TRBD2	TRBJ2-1	CSVGTSSNEQFF	TGCAGCGTGGGGACTAGCAGCAATGAGCAGTTCTTC
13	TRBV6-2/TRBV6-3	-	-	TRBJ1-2	CASSYDNHYGYTF	TGTGCCAGCAGTTACGACAACCACTATGGCTACACCTTC
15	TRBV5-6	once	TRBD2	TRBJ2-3	CASSFGTSVADTQYF	TGTGCCAGCAGCTTCGGGACTAGCGTTGCAGATACGCAGTATTTT
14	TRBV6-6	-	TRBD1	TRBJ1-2	CASSPVAGGYGYTF	TGTGCCAGCAGTCCCGTGGCAGGGGGCTATGGCTACACCTTC
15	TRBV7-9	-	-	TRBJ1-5	CASSPGRVASQPQHF	TGTGCCAGCAGCCCGGGACGGGTGGCAAGTCAGCCCCAGCATTTT
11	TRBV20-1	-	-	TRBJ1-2	CSASDGYGYTF	TGCAGTGCTAGTGATGGCTATGGCTACACCTTC
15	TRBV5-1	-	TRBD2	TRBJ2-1	CASSYQAGGYNEQFF	TGCGCCAGCAGCTACCAAGCGGGGGGTTACAATGAGCAGTTCTTC
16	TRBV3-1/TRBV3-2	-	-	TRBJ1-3	CASSQVLPGAGNTIYF	TGTGCCAGCAGCCAAGTTCTTCCGGGTGCTGGAAACACCATATATTTT
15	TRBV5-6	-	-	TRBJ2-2	CASSLARGGTGELFF	TGTGCCAGCAGCTTGGCGAGGGGGGGCACCGGGGAGCTGTTTTTT
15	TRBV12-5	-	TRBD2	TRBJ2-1	CASGPGTSGYNEQFF	TGTGCTAGTGGTCCCGGGACTAGCGGGTATAATGAGCAGTTCTTC
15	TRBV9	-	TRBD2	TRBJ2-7	CASSVGLAEAYEQYF	TGTGCCAGCAGCGTAGGACTAGCGGAGGCCTACGAGCAGTACTTC
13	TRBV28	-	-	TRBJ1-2	CASYRAETYGYTF	TGTGCCAGCTATCGGGCGGAAACCTATGGCTACACCTTC
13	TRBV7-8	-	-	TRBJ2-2	CASRQGRPGELFF	TGTGCCAGCCGTCAGGGGAGGCCCGGGGAGCTGTTTTTT
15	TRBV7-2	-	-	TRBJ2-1	CASSLLSTAHNEQFF	TGTGCCAGCAGCTTATTAAGCACGGCCCATAATGAGCAGTTCTTC
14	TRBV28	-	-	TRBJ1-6	CASSQQGSYSPLHF	TGTGCCAGCAGCCAACAGGGATCCTATTCACCCCTCCACTTT
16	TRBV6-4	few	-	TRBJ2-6	CASSDGKFSGANVLTF	TGTGCCAGCAGTGACGGGAAGTTCTCTGGGGCCAACGTCCTGACTTTC
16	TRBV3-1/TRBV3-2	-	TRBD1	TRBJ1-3	CASTKGQAYSGNTIYF	TGTGCCAGTACTAAGGGACAGGCATACTCTGGAAACACCATATATTTT
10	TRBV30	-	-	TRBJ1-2	CASSGGGYTF	TGTGCCTCGAGCGGGGGTGGCTACACCTTC
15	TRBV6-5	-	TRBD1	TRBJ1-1	CASSYPDRVNTEAFF	TGTGCCAGCAGTTACCCGGACAGGGTGAACACTGAAGCTTTCTTT
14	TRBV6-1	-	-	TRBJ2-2	CASSEQSNTGELFF	TGTGCCAGCAGTGAACAGTCGAACACCGGGGAGCTGTTTTTT
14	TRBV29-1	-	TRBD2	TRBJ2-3	CSVDGTSGTDTQYF	TGCAGCGTTGACGGGACTAGCGGCACAGATACGCAGTATTTT
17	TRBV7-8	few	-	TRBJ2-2	CASSFRGASGAPGELFF	TGTGCCAGCAGCTTCCGGGGGGCGAGCGGGGCCCCCGGAGAGCTGTTTTTT
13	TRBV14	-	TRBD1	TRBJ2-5	CASSTGGQETQYF	TGTGCCAGCAGCACAGGGGGCCAAGAGACCCAGTACTTC
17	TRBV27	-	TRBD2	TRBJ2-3	CASSSPPGLAATDTQYF	TGTGCCAGCAGTTCCCCCCCGGGACTAGCGGCGACAGATACGCAGTATTTT
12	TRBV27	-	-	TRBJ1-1	CASSLGRGEAFF	TGTGCCAGCAGTTTAGGCAGGGGTGAAGCTTTCTTT
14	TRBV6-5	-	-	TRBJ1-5	CASGLSLSNQPQHF	TGTGCCAGCGGGTTGTCTTTAAGCAATCAGCCCCAGCATTTT
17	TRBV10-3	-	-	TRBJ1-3	CAISESKGGISGNTIYF	TGTGCCATCAGTGAGTCGAAAGGTGGAATCTCTGGAAACACCATATATTTT
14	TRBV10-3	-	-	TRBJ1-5	CAISPGPSNQPQHF	TGTGCCATCAGCCCCGGGCCCTCTAATCAGCCCCAGCATTTT
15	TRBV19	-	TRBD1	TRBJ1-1	CASSSQGTRNTEAFF	TGTGCCAGTAGTTCACAGGGGACAAGGAACACTGAAGCTTTCTTT
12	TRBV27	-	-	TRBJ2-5	CAITLRKETQYF	TGTGCCATTACTCTCCGGAAAGAGACCCAGTACTTC
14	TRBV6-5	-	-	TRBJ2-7	CASSYAGASYEQYF	TGTGCCAGCAGTTACGCCGGGGCCTCTTACGAGCAGTACTTC
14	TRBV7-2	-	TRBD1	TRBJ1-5	CASSRTGGFQPQHF	TGTGCCAGCAGCCGGACAGGGGGATTTCAGCCCCAGCATTTT
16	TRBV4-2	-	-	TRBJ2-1	CASSQDGGNSYNEQFF	TGTGCCAGCAGCCAAGACGGGGGTAACTCCTACAATGAGCAGTTCTTC
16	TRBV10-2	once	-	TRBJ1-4	CASSESRTGTNEKLFF	TGCGCCAGCAGTGAATCCCGGACGGGAACTAATGAAAAACTGTTTTTT